A selection of T cell receptor beta chains follows, all from one sample in a study of cytomegalovirus exposure and HLA in healthy donors. Clones were sequenced by immunoSEQ multiplex PCR, and TCRdb holds only the in-frame ones, with some missing. This repertoire includes about 160,000 clones. Sequenced sample: PBMCs. These receptors all come from a woman aged 60-70 years in good health and CMV-seronegative. CDR3s include the opening cysteine and the closing phenylalanine or tryptophan. D genes are given only for firm matches.

j_call: TRBJ1-1; v_call: TRBV6-5; d_call: -; cdr3_nt: TGTGCCAGCAGTTACGGGGCGAAGAACACTGAAGCTTTCTTT; cdr3_aa: CASSYGAKNTEAFF
j_call: TRBJ1-5; v_call: TRBV15; d_call: -; cdr3_nt: TGTGCCACCTCTGAAACCTATAGCAATCAGCCCCAGCATTTT; cdr3_aa: CATSETYSNQPQHF
j_call: TRBJ1-5; v_call: TRBV27; d_call: -; cdr3_nt: TGTGCCAGCAGTTTAGACCCACAGGGCGGCAATCAGCCCCAGCATTTT; cdr3_aa: CASSLDPQGGNQPQHF
j_call: TRBJ1-2; v_call: TRBV2; d_call: TRBD1; cdr3_nt: TGTGCCAGCAGCCTCCGGGACAGGGAGACTCATGGCTACACCTTC; cdr3_aa: CASSLRDRETHGYTF
j_call: TRBJ2-5; v_call: TRBV4-2; d_call: TRBD1; cdr3_nt: TGTGCCAGCAGCCCGGGACAGTCTCGGGTAGGGGAGACCCAGTACTTC; cdr3_aa: CASSPGQSRVGETQYF
j_call: TRBJ2-3; v_call: TRBV9; d_call: TRBD2; cdr3_nt: TGTGCCAGTTCCCCGAGCGGGGGGGGCACAGATACGCAGTATTTT; cdr3_aa: CASSPSGGGTDTQYF
j_call: TRBJ2-7; v_call: TRBV13; d_call: -; cdr3_nt: TGTGCCAGCAGCTCCCCAAACTATTACGAGCAGTACTTC; cdr3_aa: CASSSPNYYEQYF
j_call: TRBJ2-1; v_call: TRBV5-1; d_call: TRBD2; cdr3_nt: TGCGCCAGCAGCTTGGGGGGACTAGCGGGGGCGCGGGATGAGCAGTTCTTC; cdr3_aa: CASSLGGLAGARDEQFF
j_call: TRBJ2-7; v_call: TRBV4-1; d_call: TRBD2; cdr3_nt: TGCGCCAGCAGCCGCTCGGAAAGGGGGACTAGCGGTTCCTACGAGCAGTACTTC; cdr3_aa: CASSRSERGTSGSYEQYF
j_call: TRBJ2-5; v_call: TRBV6-6; d_call: TRBD1; cdr3_nt: TGTGCCAGCAGTGACCGGGACAGGGGGTCGGAGACCCAGTACTTC; cdr3_aa: CASSDRDRGSETQYF
j_call: TRBJ2-1; v_call: TRBV6-1; d_call: -; cdr3_nt: TGTGCCAGCAGTGAAAATCTTGGAGCGTACAATGAGCAGTTCTTC; cdr3_aa: CASSENLGAYNEQFF
j_call: TRBJ2-1; v_call: TRBV5-6; d_call: TRBD1; cdr3_nt: TGTGCCAGCAGCTTGGTGCCATCGGGACAGGGGTTCTTC; cdr3_aa: CASSLVPSGQGFF
j_call: TRBJ1-1; v_call: TRBV6-6; d_call: -; cdr3_nt: TGTGCCAGCAGTTACGGGCGTACGGCTGAAGCTTTCTTT; cdr3_aa: CASSYGRTAEAFF
j_call: TRBJ2-7; v_call: TRBV5-1; d_call: TRBD1; cdr3_nt: TGCGCCAGCAGCGGGACCGGGACAGGGGATTACGAGCAGTACTTC; cdr3_aa: CASSGTGTGDYEQYF
j_call: TRBJ1-6; v_call: TRBV2; d_call: TRBD1; cdr3_nt: TGTGCCAGCAGTGATAGGACAGGGAATTCACCCCTCCACTTT; cdr3_aa: CASSDRTGNSPLHF